These 28 T cell receptor beta chains were all obtained from the same sample, sequenced in a study of blood T cell repertoires in COVID-19. Using immunoSEQ multiplex PCR, the repertoire was profiled, and TCRdb retains in-frame clones only, with some absent. The sample includes under 150,000 clones, less than 85% of them seen just once. The specimen was peripheral blood. The receptors here all came from a woman of 80 years or more in a cohort sampled during active or convalescent COVID-19.

The rearrangement links TRBV28 to TRBJ1-2; TRBD1 aligns across 8 bases. The V and J ends lost 7 bases and 8 bases, in that order; junction bases with no gene match: 15. This CDR3 region has 15 residues. CDR1 is MDHEN, CDR2 SYDVKM, per germline. CDR3 residues: CASTGTGGPVGGYTF. In DNA, the CDR3 is TGTGCCAGCACCGGGACAGGCGGACCCGTAGGAGGCTACACCTTC.

Here the CDR3 reads CASSPPLGQGYSDWGYTF. The DNA of the CDR3 is TGTGCCAGCAGCCCCCCGTTGGGACAGGGCTATAGCGATTGGGGCTACACCTTC. The chain combines TRBV11-2 with TRBJ1-2; 9 nucleotides match TRBD1. This CDR3 comprises 18 residues. Germline-derived CDR1 and CDR2 are SGHAT and FQNNGV. Losses at the gene ends were 5 bases for V and 8 bases for J; bases not matched to a gene: 21.

The CDR3 here is CASSRTGTGYTF. The CDR3 DNA reads TGTGCCAGCAGCCGCACAGGGACCGGCTACACCTTC. The gene calls are TRBV7-6 and TRBJ1-2; tentatively, D is TRBD1 (6 bases). This CDR3 comprises 12 residues. Germline-derived CDR1 and CDR2 are SGHVS and FNYEAQ. Trimming removed 5 bases at V and 8 bases at J, with 12 bases between.

This chain uses TRBV7-2 with TRBJ1-5, with D possibly being TRBD1 (6 bases). Germline values: CDR1 SGHTA, CDR2 FQGNSA. V lost 1 base to trimming and J lost 4 bases, with 11 bases between them. The CDR3 runs to 15 residues. CDR3 sequence: CASSLGQGRNQPQHF. The CDR3 coding sequence is TGTGCCAGCAGCTTAGGGCAGGGGAGAAATCAGCCCCAGCATTTT. The full variable domain, its missing parts supplied by reference TRBV7-2 and TRBJ1-5, is GAGVSQSPSNKVTEKGKDVELRCDPISGHTALYWYRQSLGQGLEFLIYFQGNSAPDKSGLPSDRFSAERTGGSVSTLTIQRTQQEDSAVYLCASSLGQGRNQPQHFGDGTRLSIL.

The chain recombines TRBV19 with TRBJ1-5; D may be TRBD1 (5 bases). CDR1 is LNHDA and CDR2 is SQIVND in the germline V gene (reference sequence). The CDR3 extends over 16 amino acids. The germline V and J ends were trimmed by 6 bases and 4 bases, with 19 bases remaining between them. The CDR3 loop is CASSPLDSPGNQPQHF. Written as DNA, the CDR3 is TGTGCCAGTAGCCCCCTTGACAGTCCCGGTAATCAGCCCCAGCATTTT.

With respect to this clone: This same CDR3 is encoded by further DNA sequences in the sample. The chain recombines TRBV9 with TRBJ2-3; D gene ambiguous. The CDR3 has 13 residues. V shed 2 bases and J shed 1 base, with 5 bases lying between them. Germline CDR1 and CDR2: SGDLS and YYNGEE. The CDR3 sequence is CASSVQGTDTQYF. The CDR3 DNA reads as TGTGCCAGCAGCGTTCAGGGCACAGATACGCAGTATTTT.

For the CDR3, the DNA is TGTGCCAGCAGCTTAGAACTACCGAACACTGAAGCTTTCTTT. It is translated as CASSLELPNTEAFF. The chain combines TRBV7-2 with TRBJ1-1; D remains ambiguous. V lost 1 base and J lost 1, with 7 bases in between. Germline V CDR1 and CDR2: SGHTA, FQGNSA. CDR3 length equals 14 residues.

This clone was detected only a few times. The genes are TRBV7-9 and TRBJ1-2; 9 bases align to TRBD1. V lost 5 bases to trimming and J lost 5 bases; unmatched junction nucleotides: 12. There are 16 residues in the CDR3. Germline V gives CDR1 SEHNR, CDR2 FQNEAQ (reference sequence). CDR3 amino acids: CASSPPGGQGIYGYTF. The CDR3 DNA reads TGTGCCAGCAGCCCTCCCGGAGGACAGGGGATATATGGCTACACCTTC.

This sequence joins TRBV9 and TRBJ2-7, with D perhaps TRBD1 (6 bases). Trimming took 0 bases from V and 0 from J, leaving 7 bases between them. The CDR3 loop spans 14 amino acids. Per germline, CDR1 SGDLS and CDR2 YYNGEE. The CDR3 sequence is CASSVEDSSYEQYF. The CDR3, as DNA: TGTGCCAGCAGCGTAGAGGACAGCTCCTACGAGCAGTACTTC.

This chain connects TRBV14 to TRBJ2-1; tentatively, D is TRBD2 (5 bases). Germline CDR1 reads SGHDN; CDR2 reads FVKESK. Trimming took 1 base from V and 2 from J, leaving 12 bases between them. The CDR3 has 16 amino acids. Here the CDR3 reads CASSQGSGLPYNEQFF. Here the CDR3 DNA reads TGTGCCAGCAGCCAAGGGTCCGGACTTCCCTACAATGAGCAGTTCTTC.

V and J are TRBV10-3 and TRBJ2-1; 10 bases are a match to TRBD2. The CDR3 runs to 15 residues. The germline V gene encodes CDR1 ENHRY and CDR2 SYGVKD. V dropped 10 bases and J dropped 7; count of bases not matched to a gene: 13. Here the CDR3 reads CATLIAGGGWNEQFF. Here the CDR3 DNA reads TGTGCCACCCTGATAGCGGGGGGAGGTTGGAATGAGCAGTTCTTC.

V is TRBV6-2 or TRBV6-3 and J is TRBJ2-7, with TRBD1 identical over 7 bases. Per germline, CDR1 MNHEY and CDR2 SVGEGT. V was clipped by 6 bases and J by 3 bases; unmatched bases: 5. This CDR3 has 13 residues. This chain's CDR3 is CASSSTGFYEQYV. Here the CDR3 DNA reads TGTGCCAGCAGCTCGACAGGGTTCTACGAGCAGTACGTC.

This chain connects TRBV28 to TRBJ2-2, with 8 positions matching TRBD1. This CDR3 is 13 amino acids long. CDR1 is MDHEN and CDR2 is SYDVKM in the germline V gene. V gave up 10 bases and J gave up 4 bases; unmatched junction bases: 5. The CDR3 sequence is CATGQAVTGELFF. In nucleotides, the CDR3 is TGTGCCACGGGACAGGCGGTCACCGGGGAGCTGTTTTTT.

The chain employs TRBV11-1 and TRBJ2-3, with 8 bases identical to TRBD1. V gave up 6 bases and J gave up 4 bases; unmatched junction bases: 12. The CDR3 runs to 16 residues. Germline CDR1 and CDR2: SGHAT and FQDESV (reference sequence). For the CDR3, the DNA is TGTGCCAGCAGAAAGAGACAGGGGTTCGTCCCAGATACGCAGTATTTT. Translation: CASRKRQGFVPDTQYF. Full variable domain (remainder filled in from reference TRBV11-1 and TRBJ2-3): EAEVAQSPRYKITEKSQAVAFWCDPISGHATLYWYRQILGQGPELLVQFQDESVVDDSQLPKDRFSAERLKGVDSTLKIQPAELGDSAMYLCASRKRQGFVPDTQYFGPGTRLTVL.

J is TRBJ2-3 and V is TRBV3-1 (or the pseudogene TRBV3-2), with unresolved D. The V and J ends lost 2 bases and 4 bases respectively, with 4 bases between them. Germline assignment: CDR1 LGHDT and CDR2 YNNKEL (reference sequence). The CDR3 runs to 12 residues. The CDR3 loop reads CASSQPSDTQYF. The CDR3 DNA is TGTGCCAGCAGCCAACCCTCAGATACGCAGTATTTT.

The chain couples TRBV6-2 or TRBV6-3 to TRBJ2-7; D might be TRBD2 (7 bases). V was clipped by 2 bases and J by 2 bases, with 13 bases between them. This CDR3 has 15 residues. Germline values: CDR1 MNHEY, CDR2 SVGEGT. CDR3 in DNA: TGTGCCAGCAGTTACGCGTCGGGGGGCCCCTACGAGCAGTACGTC. Its protein product is CASSYASGGPYEQYV.

This chain uses TRBV7-8 with TRBJ2-2, with D perhaps TRBD1 (5 bases). CDR1 and CDR2 from the germline V gene are SGHVS and FQNEAQ. Trimming removed 6 bases at V and 5 bases at J, with 10 bases between. The CDR3 runs 13 residues. CDR3 sequence reads: CASRSTGTGELFF. DNA for the CDR3: TGTGCCAGCAGATCAACAGGAACCGGGGAGCTGTTTTTT.

The chain couples TRBV24-1 to TRBJ2-3; the match to TRBD1 covers 10 bases. V was pared by 1 base and J by 9 bases, with 9 bases of the junction left unmatched. The V gene's germline CDR1 is KGHDR and CDR2 SFDVKD. There are 16 residues in the CDR3. CDR3 in amino acids: CATSDFATGGWGTQYF. CDR3 nucleotide sequence: TGTGCCACCAGTGATTTTGCGACAGGGGGCTGGGGCACGCAGTATTTT.

This clone has a single count. The CDR3 DNA is TGTGCCAGCAGTTACTCCACAGGGGCAGAAGCTTTCTTT. The encoded protein is CASSYSTGAEAFF. The chain couples TRBV6-6 to TRBJ1-1, with 7 bases that match TRBD1. This CDR3 has 13 residues. The V segment lost 0 bases and the J segment 8 bases; nucleotides outside the gene matches: 3. CDR1 is MNHNY and CDR2 is SVGAGI in the germline V gene (reference sequence).

The chain joins TRBV7-3 to TRBJ1-2, with D possibly matching TRBD1 (6 bases). The V end was cut by 5 bases, the J end by 0 bases, with 16 bases between. CDR1 is SGHTA, CDR2 FQGTGA, per germline. The CDR3 length is 16 residues. This CDR3 reads CASSEGGPAANYGYTF. The CDR3 DNA sequence: TGTGCCAGCAGCGAGGGGGGGCCAGCAGCTAACTATGGCTACACCTTC. The full variable domain, completed using reference TRBV7-3 and TRBJ1-2, is GAGVSQTPSNKVTEKGKYVELRCDPISGHTALYWYRQSLGQGPEFLIYFQGTGAADDSGLPNDRFFAVRPEGSVSTLKIQRTERGDSAVYLCASSEGGPAANYGYTFGSGTRLTVV.

V is TRBV6-6 and J is TRBJ1-2; 7 nucleotides match TRBD1. The germline gives CDR1 MNHNY, CDR2 SVGAGI (reference sequence). After removal of 5 bases from V and 4 bases from J, the junction contained 16 bases not matched to a gene. This CDR3 contains 17 residues. CDR3 nucleotide sequence: TGTGCCAGCAGTCCCCGTCCACGACAGGGTCATATCTATGGCTACACCTTC. Protein product: CASSPRPRQGHIYGYTF.

The chain employs TRBV18 and TRBJ1-3; 8 bases map to TRBD1. Losses at the gene ends were 1 base for V and 0 bases for J; bases not matched to a gene: 2. From germline, CDR1 is KGHSH and CDR2 LQKENI. The CDR3 is 16 residues long. The CDR3 region is CASSPLDRGSGNTIYF. The DNA for the CDR3 is TGTGCCAGCTCACCACTAGACAGGGGCTCTGGAAACACCATATATTTT.

For the CDR3, the DNA is TGCGCCAGCAGCTTGGGGCCATCGAACACTGAAGCTTTCTTT. Amino acids: CASSLGPSNTEAFF. The gene calls are TRBV5-1 and TRBJ1-1; no definite D call. Germline V gives CDR1 SGHRS, CDR2 YFSETQ. The CDR3 contains 14 residues. Between the trimmed V and J ends, which lost 0 bases and 1 base, there was a span of 7 bases.

V usage is TRBV28 and J usage is TRBJ1-4; 11 nucleotides align to TRBD1. The germline V gene has CDR1 MDHEN and CDR2 SYDVKM. The CDR3 length is 15 residues. V was clipped by 6 bases and J by 8 bases; unmatched bases: 8. The CDR3 spells CASSRGTGGFEKLFF. In DNA form, the CDR3 reads TGTGCCAGCAGCAGGGGGACAGGGGGTTTCGAAAAACTGTTTTTT.

J is TRBJ1-6 and V is TRBV2; TRBD1 is a possible D gene (5 bases). The length of the CDR3 is 13 residues. V lost 5 bases, J lost 13 bases, and 15 bases lay in between. Germline CDR1 SNHLY, CDR2 FYNNEI. CDR3 in amino acids: CASSRQGISPLHF. DNA of the CDR3: TGTGCCAGCAGTCGTCAGGGAATCTCCCCCCTCCACTTT.

This chain links TRBV2 with TRBJ2-5; D may be TRBD2 (5 bases). Germline V gene lookup returns CDR1 SNHLY and CDR2 FYNNEI. The CDR3 is made up of 14 amino acids. The V end lost 6 bases, the J end lost 0 bases, and 11 bases lay between the germline ends. Written as DNA, the CDR3 is TGTGCCAGCAGAAGGACTCAAAACCAAGAGACCCAGTACTTC. Its translation: CASRRTQNQETQYF. The full variable domain, its missing parts supplied by reference TRBV2 and TRBJ2-5, is EPEVTQTPSHQVTQMGQEVILRCVPISNHLYFYWYRQILGQKVEFLVSFYNNEISEKSEIFDDQFSVERPDGSNFTLKIRSTKLEDSAMYFCASRRTQNQETQYFGPGTRLLVL.

A few counts support this clone. This sequence joins TRBV7-3 and TRBJ1-6; D is unclear. The CDR3 extends over 15 amino acids. Trimming shortened V by 3 bases and J by 9 bases, and 15 bases separated the two germline ends. Germline CDR1 reads SGHTA; CDR2 reads FQGTGA. CDR3 region: CASSLNRPGVSPLHF. DNA of the CDR3: TGTGCCAGCAGCTTGAATAGGCCCGGAGTTTCACCCCTCCACTTT. Supplemented by reference TRBV7-3 and TRBJ1-6, the full variable domain reads GAGVSQTPSNKVTEKGKYVELRCDPISGHTALYWYRQSLGQGPEFLIYFQGTGAADDSGLPNDRFFAVRPEGSVSTLKIQRTERGDSAVYLCASSLNRPGVSPLHFGNGTRLTVT.

The chain carries TRBV6-8 and TRBJ1-1; 8 bases agree with TRBD1. Germline CDR1 and CDR2: MNHGY and SAAAGT. This CDR3 has 14 amino acids. The V segment lost 5 bases and the J segment 8 bases; nucleotides outside the gene matches: 10. The CDR3 DNA is TGTGCCAGCAGTAAAGGGGTCAGGGGGCTCGAAGCTTTCTTT. It yields the protein CASSKGVRGLEAFF.